These 30 T cell receptor beta chains came from one sample sequenced in a study of blood T cell repertoires in COVID-19. Only in-frame clones appear in the TCRdb table, and some are missing; sequencing was by immunoSEQ multiplex PCR. The sample holds 85,000 to 130,000 clones; around 82% are singletons and the top ten take around 4.8%. Sequencing was done on a sample of peripheral blood. All receptors come from a man between 60 and 75 years old with acute or convalescent COVID-19.

This chain uses TRBV5-1 with TRBJ2-3; 9 bases match TRBD2. Unmatched junction bases numbered 13, after V lost 4 bases and J lost 4 bases. Looked up from germline, CDR1 is SGHRS and CDR2 is YFSETQ. The CDR3 is made up of 17 amino acids. CDR3 loop: CASSPGRGGRASDTQYF. The DNA for the CDR3 is TGCGCCAGCAGCCCAGGCAGGGGCGGGAGGGCCTCAGATACGCAGTATTTT. The variable domain in full, with the rest retrieved from reference TRBV5-1 and TRBJ2-3, is KAGVTQTPRYLIKTRGQQVTLSCSPISGHRSVSWYQQTPGQGLQFLFEYFSETQRNKGNFPGRFSGRQFSNSRSEMNVSTLELGDSALYLCASSPGRGGRASDTQYFGPGTRLTVL.

The CDR3 here is CASSAGQGGTGELFF. The DNA of the CDR3 is TGTGCCAGCAGCGCCGGACAGGGGGGCACCGGGGAGCTGTTTTTT. The V gene is TRBV3-1 (or the pseudogene TRBV3-2), the J gene TRBJ2-2, with TRBD1 matching 10 bases. Trimming removed 5 bases from V and 4 bases from J; junction bases left unmatched: 4. The CDR3 extends over 15 amino acids. Germline CDR1 and CDR2: LGHDT and YNNKEL (reference sequence).

This chain uses TRBV5-1 with TRBJ2-1; D unresolved. V was trimmed by 0 bases and J by 3 bases, leaving 7 bases between them. CDR3 length: 14 amino acids. Germline V gene sequence: CDR1 SGHRS, CDR2 YFSETQ. CDR3 sequence (DNA): TGCGCCAGCAGCTTGGCCGAGGTCTACAATGAGCAGTTCTTC. Protein product: CASSLAEVYNEQFF. The variable domain in full, completed from reference TRBV5-1 and TRBJ2-1, reads KAGVTQTPRYLIKTRGQQVTLSCSPISGHRSVSWYQQTPGQGLQFLFEYFSETQRNKGNFPGRFSGRQFSNSRSEMNVSTLELGDSALYLCASSLAEVYNEQFFGPGTRLTVL.

The chain uses TRBV6-5 and TRBJ2-3; D may be TRBD1 (6 bases). V was cut by 2 bases and J by 0 bases, with 6 bases left in between. Per the germline V gene, CDR1 is MNHEY and CDR2 is SVGAGI. The CDR3 has 14 residues. This CDR3 is CASSYQGSTDTQYF. The CDR3 DNA sequence: TGTGCCAGCAGTTACCAGGGGAGCACAGATACGCAGTATTTT.

The chain uses TRBV5-1 and TRBJ1-1; 11 positions match TRBD1. Germline V gene sequence: CDR1 SGHRS, CDR2 YFSETQ. V dropped 3 bases and J dropped 4; count of bases not matched to a gene: 5. This CDR3 is 15 amino acids long. The CDR3 DNA follows: TGCGCCAGCAGCTGGGACAGGGGGTTAGGCACTGAAGCTTTCTTT. Translated, it gives CASSWDRGLGTEAFF. The full variable domain, rest sourced from reference TRBV5-1 and TRBJ1-1, is KAGVTQTPRYLIKTRGQQVTLSCSPISGHRSVSWYQQTPGQGLQFLFEYFSETQRNKGNFPGRFSGRQFSNSRSEMNVSTLELGDSALYLCASSWDRGLGTEAFFGQGTRLTVV.

This chain links TRBV19 with TRBJ1-2, with TRBD1 as a possible D gene (6 bases). Germline values: CDR1 LNHDA, CDR2 SQIVND (reference sequence). The CDR3 sequence is 12 residues long. Trimming cost V 8 bases and J 6 bases, with 13 bases left between them. CDR3 sequence reads: CASYRQAHGYTF. For the CDR3, the DNA is TGTGCCAGTTATAGACAGGCTCATGGCTACACCTTC.

The chain carries TRBV6-1 and TRBJ2-7, with 12 bases matching TRBD2. Germline V gene lookup returns CDR1 MNHNS and CDR2 SASEGT. The CDR3 has 16 residues. The V and J ends lost 2 bases and 3 bases, in that order; junction bases with no gene match: 5. As DNA, the CDR3 is TGTGCCAGCAGTGAATCTAGCGGGAGGGCCAGCTACGAGCAGTACTTC. Its translation: CASSESSGRASYEQYF.

The chain is built from TRBV12-3 or TRBV12-4 and TRBJ2-1; 9 bases are a match to TRBD2. This CDR3 is 12 amino acids long. Trimming at V came to 5 bases and at J to 9 bases, leaving 2 bases not matched to a gene. This CDR3 reads CASSTLAGEQFF. The CDR3 DNA sequence: TGTGCCAGCAGTACACTAGCGGGTGAGCAGTTCTTC.

On this clone itself: At one boundary the junction diverges from the germline segment, which might be a read error. The chain joins TRBV6-5 to TRBJ1-2; 9 nucleotides line up with TRBD1. Germline CDR1 MNHEY, CDR2 SVGAGI. This CDR3 is 13 amino acids long. CDR3 in amino acids: CASGGTGRLRPSF. For the CDR3, the DNA is TGTGCCAGCGGCGGGACAGGGAGGCTTCGTCCTTCCTTC.

The CDR3 sequence: CASSLTSGSWETQYF. The CDR3 region has the DNA TGTGCCAGCAGCTTGACTAGCGGGAGTTGGGAGACCCAGTACTTC. The chain links TRBV7-3 to TRBJ2-5, with TRBD2 identical over 12 bases. CDR3 length equals 15 residues. After removal of 3 bases from V and 5 bases from J, the junction contained 4 bases not matched to a gene. Germline CDR1 is SGHTA and CDR2 is FQGTGA.

This clone was found a few times. The chain joins TRBV6-5 to TRBJ1-3; D is ambiguous. The CDR3 sequence is 15 residues long. Trimming took 5 bases from V and 3 from J, leaving 14 bases between them. The V gene's germline CDR1 is MNHEY and CDR2 SVGAGI. The CDR3 reads CASSLQEALGNTIYF. Written as DNA, the CDR3 is TGTGCCAGCAGTCTCCAGGAGGCGCTTGGAAACACCATATATTTT.

This clone was found once. V is TRBV27 and J is TRBJ1-4, with D tentatively TRBD1 (6 bases). Germline V lookup: CDR1 MNHEY, CDR2 SMNVEV (reference sequence). Deletions cut 2 bases from V and 7 bases from J, with 11 bases between. The CDR3 extends over 14 amino acids. The CDR3 DNA follows: TGTGCCAGCAGTTTAAACAGGGAGGGTGAAAAACTGTTTTTT. It specifies CASSLNREGEKLFF.

The V gene is TRBV27, the J gene TRBJ1-5; 8 nucleotides match TRBD1. J gave up 2 bases and V 7 bases, and 4 bases lay outside the gene matches. The germline CDR1 and CDR2 sequences are MNHEY and SMNVEV (reference sequence). There are 14 residues in the CDR3. CDR3 region: CASNDRGGNQPQHF. The DNA for the CDR3 is TGTGCCAGCAACGACAGGGGCGGCAATCAGCCCCAGCATTTT.

This rearrangement joins TRBV7-8 to TRBJ1-2; D perhaps matches TRBD1 (6 bases). Germline CDR1 reads SGHVS; CDR2 reads FQNEAQ. The ends were cut back, 0 bases at V and 8 bases at J, with 19 bases in the middle. This CDR3 has 16 amino acids. For the CDR3, the DNA is TGTGCCAGCAGCTTAGCCCGGGACATTACCTCCGGGGGCTACACCTTC. Amino acid sequence: CASSLARDITSGGYTF.

V is TRBV5-1 and J is TRBJ2-7; the D gene is possibly TRBD2 (5 bases). The ends were cut back, 2 bases at V and 0 bases at J, with 12 bases in the middle. CDR1 is SGHRS and CDR2 is YFSETQ in the germline V gene. The length of the CDR3 is 15 residues. The CDR3 loop is CASSFLSSTSYEQYF. CDR3 coding DNA: TGCGCCAGCAGCTTTTTGTCTAGCACCTCCTACGAGCAGTACTTC.

The chain links TRBV9 to TRBJ1-1; D not resolved. CDR1 and CDR2 from the germline V gene are SGDLS and YYNGEE. V was clipped by 0 bases and J by 5 bases, with 14 bases between them. The length of the CDR3 is 15 residues. The chain's CDR3 is CASSVATERVTEAFF. CDR3 coding DNA: TGTGCCAGCAGCGTAGCTACGGAGCGGGTGACTGAAGCTTTCTTT.

This clone was found a few times. V usage is TRBV4-1 and J usage is TRBJ2-7; a possible D gene is TRBD2 (8 bases). This CDR3 contains 17 residues. V was shortened by 1 base and J by 0 bases, with 16 bases between the two germline ends. Germline V gene lookup returns CDR1 MGHRA and CDR2 YSYEKL. CDR3 sequence reads: CASSQAGGTESSYEQYF. CDR3 DNA sequence: TGCGCCAGCAGCCAAGCGGGGGGGACAGAGAGCTCCTACGAGCAGTACTTC.

V and J are TRBV6-2 or TRBV6-3 and TRBJ1-1; D perhaps matches TRBD1 (5 bases). This CDR3 comprises 16 residues. CDR1 is MNHEY, CDR2 SVGEGT, per germline. V lost 0 bases and J lost 0, with 11 bases in between. The CDR3 loop reads CASSYSFDSLNTEAFF. The CDR3, as DNA: TGTGCCAGCAGTTACTCGTTTGACAGTTTGAACACTGAAGCTTTCTTT.

Concerning this clone: Other DNA sequences in this sample translate to the same CDR3. The chain employs TRBV10-3 and TRBJ2-1; possibly TRBD2 for D (6 bases). In germline, CDR1 is ENHRY, CDR2 SYGVKD. The CDR3 contains 12 residues. V lost 6 bases, J lost 8 bases, and 11 bases lay in between. The CDR3: CAISEEGYEQFF. The CDR3, as DNA: TGTGCCATCAGCGAGGAGGGATATGAGCAGTTCTTC.

CDR3: CASSFWTYNYGYTF. The CDR3 nucleotides read TGTGCCAGCAGCTTCTGGACATACAACTATGGCTACACCTTC. The chain recombines TRBV5-4 with TRBJ1-2; maybe TRBD1 (5 bases). V lost 2 bases and J lost 2, with 10 bases in between. The CDR3 runs 14 residues. Germline V gives CDR1 SGHNT, CDR2 YYREEE (reference sequence).

CDR3 protein: CASSLTAREAFF. The CDR3 bases are TGTGCCAGCAGCTTAACCGCTAGGGAAGCTTTCTTT. This chain connects TRBV7-9 to TRBJ1-1, with D hard to call. CDR3 length: 12 amino acids. CDR1 is SEHNR, CDR2 FQNEAQ, per germline (reference sequence). Between the trimmed V and J ends, which lost 2 bases and 8 bases, there was a span of 9 bases.

This chain's CDR3 is CASSLAGAAQPQHF. Written as DNA, the CDR3 is TGTGCCAGCAGTTTAGCGGGGGCGGCTCAGCCCCAGCATTTT. The V call is TRBV28, the J call TRBJ1-5, with D tentatively TRBD1 (6 bases). Germline CDR1 is MDHEN and CDR2 is SYDVKM. V lost 2 bases and J 6 bases, leaving 11 bases between the germline ends. This CDR3 is 14 amino acids long.

This clone was recorded once. J is TRBJ1-2 and V is TRBV6-5; 7 nucleotides align to TRBD1. The germline V gene encodes CDR1 MNHEY and CDR2 SVGAGI. Losses at the gene ends were 0 bases for V and 7 bases for J; bases not matched to a gene: 8. CDR3 size: 15 residues. This CDR3 is CASSYSTTGFGGYTF. CDR3 nucleotide sequence: TGTGCCAGCAGTTACTCTACGACAGGGTTTGGTGGCTACACCTTC.

CDR3 nucleotide sequence: TGTGCCTGGCTGGGGGGAAACACTGAAGCTTTCTTT. Amino acid sequence: CAWLGGNTEAFF. V usage is TRBV30 and J usage is TRBJ1-1, with D maybe TRBD1 (5 bases). With 5 bases removed from V and 2 bases from J, the gap between germline ends came to 9 bases. The CDR3 has 12 residues. The V gene's germline CDR1 is GTSNPN and CDR2 SVGIG (reference sequence).

The rearrangement links TRBV7-9 to TRBJ1-6; D possibly corresponds to TRBD1 (6 bases). CDR1 is SEHNR, CDR2 FQNEAQ, per germline (reference sequence). V lost 1 base, J lost 7 bases, and 11 bases lay in between. CDR3 length equals 15 residues. CDR3 DNA: TGTGCCAGCAGCTTAGTGGCAGGGGCGAATTCACCCCTCCACTTT. This translates into CASSLVAGANSPLHF.

This chain uses TRBV30 with TRBJ2-1, with TRBD2 matching over 8 bases. V dropped 0 bases and J dropped 8; count of bases not matched to a gene: 3. The germline gives CDR1 GTSNPN, CDR2 SVGIG (reference sequence). The length of the CDR3 is 13 residues. The CDR3 nucleotides read TGTGCCTGGAGTGTGCGGGGGGCCTATGAGCAGTTCTTC. It translates to CAWSVRGAYEQFF.

The gene calls are TRBV5-1 and TRBJ2-5; TRBD1 agrees at 10 bases. The length of the CDR3 is 16 residues. The germline V gene encodes CDR1 SGHRS and CDR2 YFSETQ. The V and J ends lost 0 bases and 5 bases, in that order; junction bases with no gene match: 7. The CDR3 loop is CASSLETGGIGETQYF. The DNA of the CDR3 is TGCGCCAGCAGCTTGGAGACAGGGGGCATCGGGGAGACCCAGTACTTC.

This chain uses TRBV7-9 with TRBJ1-4; D remains ambiguous. Between the trimmed V and J ends, which lost 5 bases and 3 bases, there was a span of 10 bases. CDR3 length equals 14 residues. Per the germline V gene, CDR1 is SEHNR and CDR2 is FQNEAQ (reference sequence). The DNA for the CDR3 is TGTGCCAGCAGCCCCGGGAGGTCTAATGAAAAACTGTTTTTT. Protein sequence: CASSPGRSNEKLFF.

This clone has more than one count but fewer than ten. The genes are TRBV28 and TRBJ1-1, with D perhaps TRBD1 (5 bases). The V and J ends lost 2 bases and 4 bases respectively, with 11 bases between them. Germline CDR1 MDHEN, CDR2 SYDVKM. The CDR3 runs 14 residues. CDR3: CASSLMQGGTEAFF. CDR3 sequence (DNA): TGTGCCAGCAGTTTAATGCAGGGCGGCACTGAAGCTTTCTTT.

The CDR3 DNA is TGCGCCAGCAGCTTTCCTAGCGGGATCGCGGAGACCCAGTACTTC. Translation: CASSFPSGIAETQYF. The chain carries TRBV5-1 and TRBJ2-5; 9 nucleotides agree with TRBD2. V shed 2 bases and J 5 bases; nucleotides not matched to a gene: 7. The CDR3 totals 15 residues. The V gene's germline CDR1 is SGHRS and CDR2 YFSETQ.